This is a list of T cell receptor beta chains from one sample in a study of memory CD4+ T cells and cytomegalovirus serostatus. Assay used: immunoSEQ multiplex PCR; TCRdb lists only in-frame clones, some missing. The table has around 62,000 clones, about 75% seen once. What was sequenced was memory CD4+ T cells from blood. The origin of the receptors is an adult in good health and CMV-seropositive. Each CDR3 is given with its conserved first and last residue. A D gene is named only where the DNA matches it firmly. Part of the rows lack a size; the others show once, few, many or a class for expanded clones.

j_gene: TRBJ2-5; d_gene: .; v_gene: TRBV2; abundance: few; CDR3nt: TGTGCCAGCTTAGGGGTGGAGGGAGGAGAGACCCAGTACTTC; CDR3aa: CASLGVEGGETQYF
j_gene: TRBJ2-1; d_gene: .; v_gene: TRBV11-2; abundance: .; CDR3nt: TGTGCCAGCAGTCCCTACAGTAAGAAGTTCTTC; CDR3aa: CASSPYSKKFF
j_gene: TRBJ2-5; d_gene: TRBD1; v_gene: TRBV27; abundance: .; CDR3nt: TGTGCCAGCAGTAATGGACAGGGTACGTTCGGGACCCAGTACTTC; CDR3aa: CASSNGQGTFGTQYF
j_gene: TRBJ2-2; d_gene: TRBD1; v_gene: TRBV5-4; abundance: .; CDR3nt: TGTGCCAGCAGCCCTCGACAGGGGGCTCGGACCGGGGAGCTGTTTTTT; CDR3aa: CASSPRQGARTGELFF
j_gene: TRBJ1-4; d_gene: .; v_gene: TRBV5-1; abundance: few; CDR3nt: TGCGCCAGCAGCGACCCGGGACAAACCTCCGAAAAACTGTTTTTT; CDR3aa: CASSDPGQTSEKLFF
j_gene: TRBJ1-2; d_gene: .; v_gene: TRBV30; abundance: few; CDR3nt: TGTGCCTGGAGTGGCCCCGCCGGTGGCTACACCTTC; CDR3aa: CAWSGPAGGYTF
j_gene: TRBJ2-1; d_gene: .; v_gene: TRBV14; abundance: .; CDR3nt: TGTGCCAGCAGCCAGGCGTATGAGCAGTTCTTC; CDR3aa: CASSQAYEQFF
j_gene: TRBJ1-1; d_gene: .; v_gene: TRBV28; abundance: .; CDR3nt: TGTGCCAGCAGATACTCGGGTCTTCGACGGACTGAAGCTTTCTTT; CDR3aa: CASRYSGLRRTEAFF
j_gene: TRBJ1-4; d_gene: .; v_gene: TRBV6-1; abundance: .; CDR3nt: TGTGCCAGCAGTGTGGATACGGAGGGGCGAAGAGAAAAACTGTTTTTT; CDR3aa: CASSVDTEGRREKLFF
j_gene: TRBJ2-7; d_gene: TRBD2; v_gene: TRBV6-5; abundance: .; CDR3nt: TGTGCCAGCGGCTTAAACCGGGGGGTACGAGCCGAGCAGTACTTC; CDR3aa: CASGLNRGVRAEQYF
j_gene: TRBJ1-1; d_gene: TRBD1; v_gene: TRBV27; abundance: .; CDR3nt: TGTGCCAGCAGTCCCCCCTGGACAGGGAAGGGCACTGAAGCTTTCTTT; CDR3aa: CASSPPWTGKGTEAFF
j_gene: TRBJ2-2; d_gene: .; v_gene: TRBV5-1; abundance: .; CDR3nt: TGCGCCAGCAGCCTGGGACCGCCTAACACCGGGGAGCTGTTTTTT; CDR3aa: CASSLGPPNTGELFF
j_gene: TRBJ2-5; d_gene: TRBD2; v_gene: TRBV7-9; abundance: .; CDR3nt: TGTGCCAGCAGCTCAGTAAGCGGGGGGATTCGAGAGACCCAGTACTTC; CDR3aa: CASSSVSGGIRETQYF
j_gene: TRBJ1-1; d_gene: TRBD1; v_gene: TRBV5-6; abundance: .; CDR3nt: TGTGCCAGCAGCTTCCAGGGGGCGAGCACTGAAGCTTTCTTT; CDR3aa: CASSFQGASTEAFF
j_gene: TRBJ2-5; d_gene: .; v_gene: TRBV5-1; abundance: .; CDR3nt: TGCGCCAGCAGCCGTGAGGGGGTCATAGAGACCCAGTACTTC; CDR3aa: CASSREGVIETQYF
j_gene: TRBJ2-2; d_gene: .; v_gene: TRBV4-2; abundance: .; CDR3nt: TGTGCCAGCAGCCAAGTGTCCGGGCTAGTAACCGGGGAGCTGTTTTTT; CDR3aa: CASSQVSGLVTGELFF
j_gene: TRBJ2-1; d_gene: TRBD2; v_gene: TRBV4-1; abundance: once; CDR3nt: TGCGCCAGCAGCCAAGATGGGGGGACTAGCGGGGGGGTATCCTACAATGAGCAGTTCTTC; CDR3aa: CASSQDGGTSGGVSYNEQFF
j_gene: TRBJ1-5; d_gene: TRBD1; v_gene: TRBV4-3; abundance: .; CDR3nt: TGCGCCAGCAGCCCTCTACAGGGGGCGGATCAGCCCCAGCATTTT; CDR3aa: CASSPLQGADQPQHF
j_gene: TRBJ2-5; d_gene: .; v_gene: TRBV4-2; abundance: once; CDR3nt: TGTGCCAGCAGCCAAGATGGGCGGGGACAAGAGACCCAGTACTTC; CDR3aa: CASSQDGRGQETQYF
j_gene: TRBJ1-2; d_gene: .; v_gene: TRBV7-9; abundance: .; CDR3nt: TGTGCCAGCAGCTTGGGGGGCTACCAGGGGTATGGCTACACCTTC; CDR3aa: CASSLGGYQGYGYTF
j_gene: TRBJ1-4; d_gene: .; v_gene: TRBV19; abundance: few; CDR3nt: TGTGCCAGTAGTTCCCTCGGGGCTTTT; CDR3aa: CASSSLGAF
j_gene: TRBJ2-6; d_gene: .; v_gene: TRBV5-8; abundance: .; CDR3nt: TGTGCCCGACGTATTACTGGGGCCAACGTCCTGACTTTC; CDR3aa: CARRITGANVLTF
j_gene: TRBJ2-1; d_gene: .; v_gene: TRBV28; abundance: .; CDR3nt: TGTGCCAGCAAAGGGTGGGTGGACAATGAGCAGTTCTTC; CDR3aa: CASKGWVDNEQFF
j_gene: TRBJ1-3; d_gene: .; v_gene: TRBV14; abundance: few; CDR3nt: TGTGCCAGCAGCCAAGGGGGAGACACCATATATTTT; CDR3aa: CASSQGGDTIYF
j_gene: TRBJ1-1; d_gene: .; v_gene: TRBV7-8; abundance: .; CDR3nt: TGTGCCAGCAGCGTTGACCTGAACACTGAAGCTTTCTTT; CDR3aa: CASSVDLNTEAFF
j_gene: TRBJ1-1; d_gene: .; v_gene: TRBV18; abundance: .; CDR3nt: TGTGCCAGCTCACCACGGGAAGGGCGCACTGAAGCTTTCTTT; CDR3aa: CASSPREGRTEAFF
j_gene: TRBJ2-7; d_gene: TRBD2; v_gene: TRBV4-1; abundance: few; CDR3nt: TGCGCCAGCAGCCAGGGACTAGCGGGAGTGTACGAGCAGTACTTC; CDR3aa: CASSQGLAGVYEQYF
j_gene: TRBJ1-6; d_gene: .; v_gene: TRBV2; abundance: .; CDR3nt: TGTGCCAGCACCCCGGGAGGATATAATTCACCCCTCCACTTT; CDR3aa: CASTPGGYNSPLHF
j_gene: TRBJ1-5; d_gene: .; v_gene: TRBV7-9; abundance: .; CDR3nt: TGTGCCAGCAGCTTCGACGGCGGGGCTGGGCAGCCCCAGCATTTT; CDR3aa: CASSFDGGAGQPQHF
j_gene: TRBJ2-1; d_gene: TRBD2; v_gene: TRBV11-2; abundance: .; CDR3nt: TGTGCCAGCAGCCTCCGTGGTAGCGGGACTTACAATGAGCAGTTCTTC; CDR3aa: CASSLRGSGTYNEQFF
j_gene: TRBJ2-2; d_gene: TRBD1; v_gene: TRBV6-5; abundance: .; CDR3nt: TGTGCCAGCAGTAAAAGGGACAGTAACACCGGGGAGCTGTTTTTT; CDR3aa: CASSKRDSNTGELFF
j_gene: TRBJ2-2; d_gene: .; v_gene: TRBV9; abundance: .; CDR3nt: TGTGCCAGCAGCGTAGAGGGAGGAGCGAACACCGGGGAGCTGTTTTTT; CDR3aa: CASSVEGGANTGELFF
j_gene: TRBJ1-4; d_gene: TRBD1; v_gene: TRBV7-9; abundance: once; CDR3nt: TGTGCCAGCAGCTTAGACAGGGGAAGCGAAAAACTGTTTTTT; CDR3aa: CASSLDRGSEKLFF
j_gene: TRBJ1-3; d_gene: .; v_gene: TRBV15; abundance: .; CDR3nt: TGTGCCACCGGAAAGCGCAGCTCTGGAAACACCATATATTTT; CDR3aa: CATGKRSSGNTIYF
j_gene: TRBJ2-1; d_gene: .; v_gene: TRBV29-1; abundance: once; CDR3nt: TGCAGCACCACAGGGTATACGGCCTACAATGAGCAGTTCTTC; CDR3aa: CSTTGYTAYNEQFF
j_gene: TRBJ2-3; d_gene: TRBD1; v_gene: TRBV5-6; abundance: once; CDR3nt: TGTGCCAGCAGCGGACAGGCAGATACGCAGTATTTT; CDR3aa: CASSGQADTQYF
j_gene: TRBJ2-1; d_gene: TRBD2; v_gene: TRBV29-1; abundance: .; CDR3nt: TGCAGCGTCAGCCAGGCTAGCGGGAGTGATGAGCAGTTCTTC; CDR3aa: CSVSQASGSDEQFF
j_gene: TRBJ2-1; d_gene: .; v_gene: TRBV2; abundance: .; CDR3nt: TGTGCCAGCGCCCGACTTTCTATAAGCTCCTACAATGAGCAGTTCTTC; CDR3aa: CASARLSISSYNEQFF
j_gene: TRBJ1-5; d_gene: .; v_gene: TRBV27; abundance: .; CDR3nt: TGTGCCAGCAGTTTAGGGCTTAGCAATCAGCCCCAGCATTTT; CDR3aa: CASSLGLSNQPQHF
j_gene: TRBJ2-2; d_gene: .; v_gene: TRBV15; abundance: .; CDR3nt: TGTGCCACCAGCAGAGACCACTTACAGGCCGGGGAGCTGTTTTTT; CDR3aa: CATSRDHLQAGELFF
j_gene: TRBJ2-7; d_gene: TRBD1; v_gene: TRBV2; abundance: .; CDR3nt: TGTGCCAGCAGTCTACGACAGGGTTACGAGCAGTACTTC; CDR3aa: CASSLRQGYEQYF
j_gene: TRBJ2-5; d_gene: TRBD2; v_gene: TRBV28; abundance: few; CDR3nt: TGTGCCAGCGGTCTTAGGAGCGGGAGGCTGAGAGAGACCCAGTACTTC; CDR3aa: CASGLRSGRLRETQYF
j_gene: TRBJ2-7; d_gene: .; v_gene: TRBV30; abundance: few; CDR3nt: TGTGCCTGGAGTGGGTGGACTCTCCCTCCTAACGAGCAGTACTTC; CDR3aa: CAWSGWTLPPNEQYF
j_gene: TRBJ1-2; d_gene: TRBD1; v_gene: TRBV6-5; abundance: .; CDR3nt: TGTGCCAGCAGTTACGGGGGACAGGGGGCCTATGGCTACACCTTC; CDR3aa: CASSYGGQGAYGYTF
j_gene: TRBJ2-5; d_gene: TRBD1; v_gene: TRBV28; abundance: once; CDR3nt: TGTGCCAGCAGCTCCCAGGCCGGACAGGGGGCGAGGGAGACCCAGTACTTC; CDR3aa: CASSSQAGQGARETQYF